Presented here are 29 T cell receptor beta chains from one specimen sequenced in a study of cytomegalovirus exposure and HLA in healthy donors. Amplification used 60 Vbeta primers and 13 Jbeta primers. Clones were read by immunoSEQ multiplex PCR, and TCRdb kept only the in-frame ones, dropping some. This sample has approximately 150,000 clones, with around 65% found just once. Source material: PBMCs. Receptors originate from a woman aged 35 to 49 in good health and CMV-seropositive.

Only one count was recorded for this clone. The junction departs from the called germline gene at one end, perhaps through a read error. The chain employs TRBV13 and TRBJ1-1; 12 bases match TRBD1. From germline, CDR1 is PRHDT and CDR2 FYEKMQ (reference sequence). The CDR3 sequence is 16 residues long. This CDR3 reads CASTLGQGQGARQAFF. The DNA of the CDR3 is TGTGCCAGCACCTTAGGGCAGGGACAGGGGGCGCGGCAGGCTTTCTTT.

This clone is a singleton in its sample. CDR3 coding DNA: TGTGCTAGTGGTCTCGGACAGGGGGCTCTTGCGCGAAACACCATATATTTT. It translates to CASGLGQGALARNTIYF. This chain joins TRBV12-5 and TRBJ1-3, with 11 bases that match TRBD1. This CDR3 is 17 amino acids long. Trimming removed 5 bases from V and 5 bases from J; junction bases left unmatched: 11. From germline, CDR1 is LGHNT and CDR2 FRNRAP.

This clone was recorded a few times. This chain links TRBV4-3 with TRBJ2-7; 9 positions match TRBD2. Germline CDR1 and CDR2: LGHNA and YSLEER. The CDR3 is 14 amino acids. J gave up 6 bases and V 1 base, and 4 bases lay outside the gene matches. CDR3 in DNA: TGCGCCAGCAGCCAAGCGGCTAGCGGGACCGAGCAGTACTTC. Translation: CASSQAASGTEQYF.

The J gene is TRBJ1-4, the V gene TRBV7-9; a possible D gene is TRBD1 (6 bases). The V gene lost 8 bases and the J gene lost 7 bases, with 14 bases spanning the gap. This CDR3 region has 13 residues. Looked up from germline, CDR1 is SEHNR and CDR2 is FQNEAQ (reference sequence). The CDR3 protein is CASWAGAGEKLFF. CDR3 nucleotide sequence: TGTGCCAGCTGGGCGGGGGCAGGTGAAAAACTGTTTTTT.

The CDR3 is CASSRETRAPLHF. CDR3 DNA sequence: TGCGCCAGCAGCCGGGAGACCCGAGCACCCCTCCACTTT. This chain joins TRBV4-3 and TRBJ1-6; D gene unclear. With 4 bases removed from V and 11 bases from J, the gap between germline ends came to 12 bases. CDR3 size: 13 residues. Germline CDR1 is LGHNA and CDR2 is YSLEER.

This sequence joins TRBV9 and TRBJ2-1; TRBD2 is a possible D gene (7 bases). The V gene lost 0 bases and the J gene lost 8 bases, with 15 bases spanning the gap. This CDR3 region has 15 residues. Germline loops: CDR1 SGDLS, CDR2 YYNGEE. CDR3 residues: CASSVEGGPNDEQFF. The CDR3 coding sequence is TGTGCCAGCAGCGTAGAGGGGGGGCCGAACGATGAGCAGTTCTTC. Looking up the rest from reference TRBV9 and TRBJ2-1 gives the full variable domain: DSGVTQTPKHLITATGQRVTLRCSPRSGDLSVYWYQQSLDQGLQFLIQYYNGEERAKGNILERFSAQQFPDLHSELNLSSLELGDSALYFCASSVEGGPNDEQFFGPGTRLTVL.

This clone was counted between two and nine times. The V gene is TRBV4-3, the J gene TRBJ2-1; TRBD2 matches at 7 bases. CDR3 size: 13 residues. J gave up 15 bases and V 0 bases, and 8 bases lay outside the gene matches. Germline loops: CDR1 LGHNA, CDR2 YSLEER. CDR3 bases: TGCGCCAGCAGCCAAGAGACTTGGGGGGGGAGGTTCTTC. Encoded protein: CASSQETWGGRFF.

The chain carries TRBV2 and TRBJ1-2; 9 bases align to TRBD1. The CDR3 covers 14 residues. The ends lost 5 bases at V and 6 bases at J; junction bases unmatched: 7. Germline V gene sequence: CDR1 SNHLY, CDR2 FYNNEI. DNA for the CDR3: TGTGCCAGCAGTACCGCGGACAGGGGCCATGGCTACACCTTC. As protein: CASSTADRGHGYTF.

This clone appeared a few times. This chain links TRBV12-5 with TRBJ2-1; the D is unclear. CDR1 and CDR2 (germline): LGHNT, FRNRAP. The CDR3 length is 12 residues. V was pared by 4 bases and J by 7 bases, with 8 bases between. The CDR3: CASGYLRNEQFF. The CDR3 bases are TGTGCTAGTGGTTATCTACGGAATGAGCAGTTCTTC.

The V gene is TRBV9, the J gene TRBJ2-5; TRBD2 might be the D (5 bases). Germline V lookup: CDR1 SGDLS, CDR2 YYNGEE. The CDR3 covers 14 residues. V was shortened by 4 bases and J by 0 bases, with 10 bases between the two germline ends. DNA for the CDR3: TGTGCCAGCAGCCGTCTGGGAGACCAAGAGACCCAGTACTTC. Amino acids: CASSRLGDQETQYF.

Remarks on this clone: The sample holds other DNA sequences that translate to the same CDR3. V gene TRBV5-1 combines with J gene TRBJ2-2; D gene uncertain. This CDR3 region has 15 residues. Germline CDR1 and CDR2: SGHRS and YFSETQ. The V end lost 0 bases, the J end lost 1 base, and 7 bases lay between the germline ends. In DNA form, the CDR3 reads TGCGCCAGCAGCTTGGGGGCTGAGAACACCGGGGAGCTGTTTTTT. It is translated as CASSLGAENTGELFF.

The sample holds a few counts of this clone. The chain joins TRBV4-3 to TRBJ1-6, with 7 bases identical to TRBD1. The V segment lost 0 bases and the J segment 10 bases; nucleotides outside the gene matches: 9. CDR3 length: 16 residues. Looked up from germline, CDR1 is LGHNA and CDR2 is YSLEER. The CDR3 is CASSQDRRQGWSPLHF. In nucleotides, the CDR3 is TGCGCCAGCAGCCAAGATCGAAGACAGGGATGGTCACCCCTCCACTTT.

The CDR3 sequence is CASSSEETGVGYTF. The CDR3, as DNA: TGCGCCAGCAGCTCGGAGGAGACAGGGGTCGGCTACACCTTC. The chain links TRBV5-1 to TRBJ1-2, with 8 bases matching TRBD1. The CDR3 loop spans 14 amino acids. The ends lost 3 bases at V and 8 bases at J; junction bases unmatched: 9. In germline, CDR1 is SGHRS, CDR2 YFSETQ.

The sample holds a few counts of this clone. The chain uses TRBV7-6 and TRBJ2-7, with 12 bases lining up with TRBD2. CDR1 is SGHVS, CDR2 FNYEAQ, per germline. V shed 3 bases, J shed 3 bases, and the junction held 6 bases outside the gene matches. The CDR3 length is 16 residues. CDR3: CASSFGSSGGGYEQYF. The CDR3 DNA is TGTGCCAGCAGCTTTGGGTCTAGCGGGGGGGGCTACGAGCAGTACTTC. The full variable domain, completed using reference TRBV7-6 and TRBJ2-7, is GAGVSQSPRYKVTKRGQDVALRCDPISGHVSLYWYRQALGQGPEFLTYFNYEAQQDKSGLPNDRFSAERPEGSISTLTIQRTEQRDSAMYRCASSFGSSGGGYEQYFGPGTRLTVT.

The table lists this clone with a few counts. The rearrangement links TRBV6-5 to TRBJ2-1, with D maybe TRBD2 (5 bases). Per the germline V gene, CDR1 is MNHEY and CDR2 is SVGAGI. The CDR3 runs 15 residues. V lost 6 bases and J 4 bases, leaving 16 bases between the germline ends. CDR3 in DNA: TGTGCCAGCAGGTCGGGGAGCGAACAGTACAATGAGCAGTTCTTC. Its protein product is CASRSGSEQYNEQFF.

The chain links TRBV5-1 to TRBJ2-1; 12 bases are shared with TRBD2. This CDR3 has 18 residues. Germline CDR1 SGHRS, CDR2 YFSETQ. The ends lost 0 bases at V and 1 base at J; junction bases unmatched: 5. The CDR3 DNA follows: TGCGCCAGCAGCTTGGCTAGCGGGGGGGAGGGTTCCTACAATGAGCAGTTCTTC. Translation gives CASSLASGGEGSYNEQFF. The full variable domain, completed using reference TRBV5-1 and TRBJ2-1, is KAGVTQTPRYLIKTRGQQVTLSCSPISGHRSVSWYQQTPGQGLQFLFEYFSETQRNKGNFPGRFSGRQFSNSRSEMNVSTLELGDSALYLCASSLASGGEGSYNEQFFGPGTRLTVL.

This rearrangement joins TRBV5-5 to TRBJ2-7, with 10 bases aligning to TRBD1. The V and J ends lost 2 bases and 3 bases, in that order; junction bases with no gene match: 11. The CDR3 has 17 amino acids. Germline CDR1 is SGHKS and CDR2 is YYEKEE (reference sequence). The CDR3 nucleotides are TGTGCCAGCAGCTTCCCTTCCCTGCGGGACAGGGGCTACGAGCAGTACTTC. Residues: CASSFPSLRDRGYEQYF.

The chain joins TRBV5-8 to TRBJ2-7; the match to TRBD2 covers 11 bases. CDR3 length: 15 amino acids. Trimming took 1 base from V and 7 from J; bases not matched to a gene: 7. Germline lookup yields CDR1 SGHTS and CDR2 YDEGEE. The CDR3 DNA follows: TGTGCCAGCAGCTTGAGACTAGCGGGGCTACGGGAGCAGTACTTC. Amino acid sequence: CASSLRLAGLREQYF.

Points on this clone: The junction departs from germline at one end; a sequencing error may be responsible. The chain links TRBV12-5 to TRBJ1-5; the D gene is possibly TRBD1 (6 bases). The CDR3 extends over 13 amino acids. Germline lookup yields CDR1 LGHNT and CDR2 FRNRAP. CDR3 sequence: CASGSGARQPQNF. For the CDR3, the DNA is TGTGCTAGTGGTTCAGGGGCGCGTCAGCCCCAGAATTTT.

This clone was seen only a few times. The chain carries TRBV13 and TRBJ1-1; tentative D call: TRBD1 (5 bases). Germline V CDR1 and CDR2: PRHDT, FYEKMQ (reference sequence). Trimming took off 5 bases at V and 5 bases at J, with 6 bases between the two ends. This CDR3 comprises 11 residues. The CDR3 DNA is TGTGCCAGCAGCCGGGGGACTGAAGCTTTCTTT. It encodes CASSRGTEAFF.

This chain connects TRBV6-5 to TRBJ1-1, with 8 bases lining up with TRBD1. This CDR3 is built from 13 residues. Germline loops: CDR1 MNHEY, CDR2 SVGAGI. Losses at the gene ends were 6 bases for V and 4 bases for J; bases not matched to a gene: 4. In DNA, the CDR3 is TGTGCCAGCAGACGACAGGGGATCACTGAAGCTTTCTTT. It codes for CASRRQGITEAFF.

This clone was observed a few times. The rearrangement uses TRBV7-3 and TRBJ1-2; TRBD1 matches at 11 bases. Trimming took 4 bases from V and 6 from J; bases not matched to a gene: 7. This CDR3 region has 15 residues. From germline, CDR1 is SGHTA and CDR2 FQGTGA. In DNA, the CDR3 is TGTGCCAGCAGCTCGGGACAGGGGGAGTTCCATGGCTACACCTTC. Its protein is CASSSGQGEFHGYTF.

The chain joins TRBV7-3 to TRBJ2-1, with 12 bases that match TRBD2. After removal of 5 bases from V and 5 bases from J, the junction contained 10 bases not matched to a gene. There are 17 residues in the CDR3. From germline, CDR1 is SGHTA and CDR2 FQGTGA. This chain's CDR3 is CASSPRLAGVLDNEQFF. CDR3 sequence (DNA): TGTGCCAGCAGCCCCCGACTAGCGGGGGTCTTGGACAATGAGCAGTTCTTC.

The rearrangement links TRBV7-9 to TRBJ2-1; D call uncertain. The ends were cut back, 0 bases at V and 5 bases at J, with 2 bases in the middle. Germline assignment: CDR1 SEHNR and CDR2 FQNEAQ (reference sequence). The CDR3 totals 12 residues. CDR3 nucleotides: TGTGCCAGCAGCTTAGCCGACAATGAGCAGTTCTTC. It encodes CASSLADNEQFF.

The V gene is TRBV19, the J gene TRBJ1-1, with D hard to call. CDR1 and CDR2 (germline): LNHDA, SQIVND (reference sequence). The ends were cut back, 5 bases at V and 0 bases at J, with 7 bases in the middle. The CDR3 is 13 amino acids. DNA of the CDR3: TGTGCCAGTAGTTCTCAGGTGAACACTGAAGCTTTCTTT. This gives the protein CASSSQVNTEAFF.

The V gene is TRBV4-3, the J gene TRBJ2-1; D is undetermined. Per germline, CDR1 LGHNA and CDR2 YSLEER. The CDR3 totals 15 residues. V was cut by 0 bases and J by 6 bases, with 12 bases left in between. The CDR3 sequence: CASSQDRSVFNEQFF. The CDR3 nucleotides read TGCGCCAGCAGCCAAGATCGGAGCGTCTTCAATGAGCAGTTCTTC.

This clone was counted between two and nine times. The chain has TRBV5-4 and TRBJ1-4; D call uncertain. V lost 1 base, J lost 5 bases, and 12 bases lay in between. Per the germline V gene, CDR1 is SGHNT and CDR2 is YYREEE (reference sequence). This CDR3 has 15 residues. CDR3 residues: CASSLKDGRNEKLFF. As DNA, the CDR3 is TGTGCCAGCAGCTTGAAGGACGGGAGGAATGAAAAACTGTTTTTT.

This chain joins TRBV19 and TRBJ2-5; TRBD2 aligns across 9 bases. The CDR3 is made up of 15 amino acids. CDR1 LNHDA and CDR2 SQIVND come from the germline V gene (reference sequence). V was clipped by 6 bases and J by 4 bases; unmatched bases: 9. DNA of the CDR3: TGTGCCAGTAGCACCGGGACTAGCAGGCGAGAGACCCAGTACTTC. This gives the protein CASSTGTSRRETQYF.

The V gene is TRBV5-1, the J gene TRBJ2-6, with 10 bases identical to TRBD1. Germline CDR1 and CDR2: SGHRS and YFSETQ. The CDR3 spans 18 residues. The V gene end was trimmed by 3 bases and the J gene end by 0 bases; junction bases not matched to a gene: 6. The CDR3 is CASSSRGQGISGANVLTF. The CDR3 DNA reads as TGCGCCAGCAGCTCGCGGGGACAGGGGATCTCTGGGGCCAACGTCCTGACTTTC.